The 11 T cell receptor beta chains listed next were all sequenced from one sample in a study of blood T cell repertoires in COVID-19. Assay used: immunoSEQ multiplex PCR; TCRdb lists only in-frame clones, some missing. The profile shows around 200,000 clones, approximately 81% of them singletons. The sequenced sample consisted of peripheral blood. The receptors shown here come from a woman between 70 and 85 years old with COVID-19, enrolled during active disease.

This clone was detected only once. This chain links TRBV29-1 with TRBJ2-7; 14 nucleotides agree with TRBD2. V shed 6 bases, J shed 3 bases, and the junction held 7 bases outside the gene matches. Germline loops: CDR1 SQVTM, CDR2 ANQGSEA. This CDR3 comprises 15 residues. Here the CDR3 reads CSVGGTSGSNYEQYF. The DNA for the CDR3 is TGCAGCGTGGGGGGGACTAGCGGGAGCAACTACGAGCAGTACTTC.

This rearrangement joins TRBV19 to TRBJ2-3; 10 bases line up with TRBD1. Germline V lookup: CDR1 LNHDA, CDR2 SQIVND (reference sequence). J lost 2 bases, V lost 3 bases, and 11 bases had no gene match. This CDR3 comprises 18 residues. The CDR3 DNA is TGTGCCAGTAGTATCTCGAGTACCGGGACAGGGGCCACAGATACGCAGTATTTT. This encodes CASSISSTGTGATDTQYF. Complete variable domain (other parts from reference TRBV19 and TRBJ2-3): DGGITQSPKYLFRKEGQNVTLSCEQNLNHDAMYWYRQDPGQGLRLIYYSQIVNDFQKGDIAEGYSVSREKKESFPLTVTSAQKNPTAFYLCASSISSTGTGATDTQYFGPGTRLTVL.

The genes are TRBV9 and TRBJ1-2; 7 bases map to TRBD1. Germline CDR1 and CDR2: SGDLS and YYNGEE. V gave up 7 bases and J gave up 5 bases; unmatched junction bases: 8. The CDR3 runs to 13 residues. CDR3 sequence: CASGRDSMYGYTF. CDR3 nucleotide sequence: TGTGCCAGCGGCCGGGACAGCATGTATGGCTACACCTTC.

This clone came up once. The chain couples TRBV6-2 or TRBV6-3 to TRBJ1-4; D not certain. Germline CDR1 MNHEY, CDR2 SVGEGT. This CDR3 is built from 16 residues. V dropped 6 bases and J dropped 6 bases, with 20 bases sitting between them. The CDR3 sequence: CASSPSVGRGDEKLFF. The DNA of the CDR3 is TGTGCCAGCAGCCCTTCGGTGGGGAGAGGAGATGAAAAACTGTTTTTT.

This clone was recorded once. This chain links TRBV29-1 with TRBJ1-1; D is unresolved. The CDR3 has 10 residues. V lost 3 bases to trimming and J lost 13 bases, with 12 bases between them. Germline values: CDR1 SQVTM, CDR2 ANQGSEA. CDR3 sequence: CSVERRGGFF. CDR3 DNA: TGCAGCGTTGAGCGGCGGGGTGGTTTCTTT.

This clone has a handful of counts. In DNA, the CDR3 is TGTGCCAGCAGCTTAGACTACGGCTCCTACGAGCAGTACTTC. It encodes CASSLDYGSYEQYF. The chain recombines TRBV7-9 with TRBJ2-7; the D is unclear. The V gene lost 1 base and the J gene lost 0 bases, with 7 bases spanning the gap. The CDR3 covers 14 residues. The germline V gene encodes CDR1 SEHNR and CDR2 FQNEAQ (reference sequence).

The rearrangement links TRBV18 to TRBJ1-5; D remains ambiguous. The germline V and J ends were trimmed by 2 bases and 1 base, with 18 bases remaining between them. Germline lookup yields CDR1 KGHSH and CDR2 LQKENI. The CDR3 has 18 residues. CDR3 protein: CASSPEGMRDGSNQPQHF. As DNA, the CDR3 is TGTGCCAGCTCACCAGAAGGGATGAGGGATGGGAGCAATCAGCCCCAGCATTTT.

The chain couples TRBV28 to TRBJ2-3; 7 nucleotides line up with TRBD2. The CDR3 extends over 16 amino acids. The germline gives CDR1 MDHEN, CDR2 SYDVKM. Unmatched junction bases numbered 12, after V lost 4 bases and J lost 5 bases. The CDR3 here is CASSSLPLAEEDTQYF. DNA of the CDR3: TGTGCCAGCAGTTCACTCCCGCTAGCGGAGGAAGATACGCAGTATTTT. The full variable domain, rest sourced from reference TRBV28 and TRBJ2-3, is DVKVTQSSRYLVKRTGEKVFLECVQDMDHENMFWYRQDPGLGLRLIYFSYDVKMKEKGDIPEGYSVSREKKERFSLILESASTNQTSMYLCASSSLPLAEEDTQYFGPGTRLTVL.

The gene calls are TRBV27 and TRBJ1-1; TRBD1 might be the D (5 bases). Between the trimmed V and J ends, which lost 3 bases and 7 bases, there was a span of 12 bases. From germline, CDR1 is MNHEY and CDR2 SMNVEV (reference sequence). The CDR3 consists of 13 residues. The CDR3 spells CASSFSGRGEAFF. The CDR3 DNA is TGTGCCAGCAGTTTCTCAGGGAGGGGTGAAGCTTTCTTT.

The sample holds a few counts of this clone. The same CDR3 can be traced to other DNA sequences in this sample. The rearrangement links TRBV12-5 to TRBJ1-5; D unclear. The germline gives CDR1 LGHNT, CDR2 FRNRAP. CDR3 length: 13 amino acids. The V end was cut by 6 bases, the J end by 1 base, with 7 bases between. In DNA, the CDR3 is TGTGCTAGTGGGGCGGGAAGCAATCAGCCCCAGCATTTT. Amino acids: CASGAGSNQPQHF.

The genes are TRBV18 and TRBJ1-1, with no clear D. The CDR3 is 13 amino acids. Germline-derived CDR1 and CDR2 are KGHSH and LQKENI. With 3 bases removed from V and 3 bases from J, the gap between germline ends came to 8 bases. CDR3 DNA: TGTGCCAGCTCACCCACGGTAGACACTGAAGCTTTCTTT. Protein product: CASSPTVDTEAFF.